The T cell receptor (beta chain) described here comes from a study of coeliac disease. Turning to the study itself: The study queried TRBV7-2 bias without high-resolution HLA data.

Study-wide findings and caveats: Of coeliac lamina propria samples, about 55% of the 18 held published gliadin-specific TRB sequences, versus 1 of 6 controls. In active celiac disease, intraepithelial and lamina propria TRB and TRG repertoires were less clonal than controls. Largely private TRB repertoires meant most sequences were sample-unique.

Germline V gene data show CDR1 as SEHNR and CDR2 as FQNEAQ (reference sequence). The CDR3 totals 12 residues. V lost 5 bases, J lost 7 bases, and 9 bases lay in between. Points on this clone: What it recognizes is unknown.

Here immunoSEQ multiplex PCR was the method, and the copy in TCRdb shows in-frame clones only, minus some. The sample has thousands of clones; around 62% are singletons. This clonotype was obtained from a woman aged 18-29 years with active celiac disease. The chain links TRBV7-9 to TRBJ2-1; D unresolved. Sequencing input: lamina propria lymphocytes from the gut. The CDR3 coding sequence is TGTGCCAGCAGCCCGTCCCGGAATGAGCAGTTCTTC. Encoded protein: CASSPSRNEQFF.